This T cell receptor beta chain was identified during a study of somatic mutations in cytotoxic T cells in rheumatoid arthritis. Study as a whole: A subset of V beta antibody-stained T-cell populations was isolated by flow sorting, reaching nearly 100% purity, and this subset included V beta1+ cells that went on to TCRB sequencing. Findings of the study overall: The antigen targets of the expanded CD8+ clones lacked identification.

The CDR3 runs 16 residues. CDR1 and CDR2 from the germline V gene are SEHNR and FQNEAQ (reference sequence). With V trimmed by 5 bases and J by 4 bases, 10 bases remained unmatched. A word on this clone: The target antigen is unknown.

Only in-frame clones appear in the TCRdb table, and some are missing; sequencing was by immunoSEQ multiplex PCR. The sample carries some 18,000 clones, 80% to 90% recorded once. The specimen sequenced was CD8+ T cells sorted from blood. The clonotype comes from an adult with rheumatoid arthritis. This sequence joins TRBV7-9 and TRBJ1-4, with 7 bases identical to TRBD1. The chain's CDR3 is CASSPRDSGINEKLFF. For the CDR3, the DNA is TGTGCCAGCAGCCCACGGGACAGTGGGATTAATGAAAAACTGTTTTTT.